The 26 T cell receptor beta chains listed next were all sequenced from one sample in a study of OX40 agonist ivuxolimab in advanced cancers. Sequencing used immunoSEQ multiplex PCR; TCRdb keeps in-frame clones, though not all of them. The table records some 35,000 clones, more than 60% of them present only once. The material sequenced was CD4+ or CD8+ T cells sorted from blood, taken in a trial of the OX40 agonist ivuxolimab. The source of these receptors is an adult with an advanced solid tumor such as melanoma, head and neck, liver or kidney cancer.

This clone was found a few times. V and J are TRBV21-1 and TRBJ2-7; TRBD2 is the table's D call, not checked against the DNA. TRBV21-1 is assigned pseudogene status. This CDR3 is built from 11 residues. DNA of the CDR3: TGTGCCAGCAACCCGTCGGGCGAGCAGTACTTC. Translated, it gives CASNPSGEQYF.

This chain uses TRBV28 with TRBJ1-4, with 8 bases lining up with TRBD1. The CDR3 runs 15 residues. Trimming removed 1 base from V and 6 bases from J; junction bases left unmatched: 4. CDR1 is MDHEN, CDR2 SYDVKM, per germline. Here the CDR3 DNA reads TGTGCCAGCAGTTTATTGACAGGGGTTGATGAAAAACTGTTTTTT. It specifies CASSLLTGVDEKLFF. Full variable domain (rest looked up from reference TRBV28 and TRBJ1-4): DVKVTQSSRYLVKRTGEKVFLECVQDMDHENMFWYRQDPGLGLRLIYFSYDVKMKEKGDIPEGYSVSREKKERFSLILESASTNQTSMYLCASSLLTGVDEKLFFGSGTQLSVL.

V and J are TRBV7-2 and TRBJ1-5; D possibly corresponds to TRBD1 (5 bases). Germline V gene lookup returns CDR1 SGHTA and CDR2 FQGNSA. With 5 bases removed from V and 2 bases from J, the gap between germline ends came to 10 bases. CDR3 length: 14 amino acids. CDR3 bases: TGTGCCAGCAGCCGGGACGGGGGCAATCAGCCCCAGCATTTT. This codes for CASSRDGGNQPQHF.

This rearrangement joins TRBV9 to TRBJ2-5; TRBD2 aligns across 10 bases. This CDR3 has 16 residues. Germline V gene lookup returns CDR1 SGDLS and CDR2 YYNGEE. Trimming took 0 bases from V and 4 from J; bases not matched to a gene: 6. CDR3 loop: CASSVGASGGGETQYF. Here the CDR3 DNA reads TGTGCCAGCAGCGTAGGAGCTAGCGGGGGCGGAGAGACCCAGTACTTC.

In this sample, this clone turned up a few times. The genes are TRBV6-6 and TRBJ1-3; TRBD1 agrees at 7 bases. Germline V gene data show CDR1 as MNHNY and CDR2 as SVGAGI (reference sequence). The junction had 0 bases not matched to a gene; V was cut back by 5 bases and J by 2 bases. The CDR3 loop spans 13 amino acids. CDR3 sequence: CASSDRAGNTIYF. Written as DNA, the CDR3 is TGTGCCAGCAGTGACAGGGCTGGAAACACCATATATTTT.

V gene TRBV6-5 combines with J gene TRBJ2-3; D possibly matches TRBD1 or TRBD2 (6 bases each). V lost 4 bases and J lost 5, with 13 bases in between. Per germline, CDR1 MNHEY and CDR2 SVGAGI. The CDR3 runs 14 residues. The CDR3 here is CASSSVQGGDTQYF. The DNA for the CDR3 is TGTGCCAGCAGTTCCGTACAGGGAGGAGATACGCAGTATTTT.

V usage is TRBV5-4 and J usage is TRBJ2-1; the match to TRBD2 covers 9 bases. In germline, CDR1 is SGHNT, CDR2 YYREEE (reference sequence). Trimming took 5 bases from V and 6 from J; bases not matched to a gene: 9. CDR3 length: 15 amino acids. Here the CDR3 reads CASRPGLAFLNEQFF. Written as DNA, the CDR3 is TGTGCCAGCAGACCGGGACTAGCATTTCTCAATGAGCAGTTCTTC.

The chain carries TRBV27 and TRBJ1-5; weak D call: TRBD1 (6 bases). V lost 5 bases to trimming and J lost 6 bases, with 8 bases between them. Germline values: CDR1 MNHEY, CDR2 SMNVEV (reference sequence). The CDR3 extends over 12 amino acids. The chain's CDR3 is CASSARGQPQHF. CDR3 DNA: TGTGCCAGCAGTGCCAGGGGTCAGCCCCAGCATTTT.

The chain employs TRBV6-1 and TRBJ1-4, with a tentative D call TRBD1 (6 bases). This CDR3 has 12 residues. The germline gives CDR1 MNHNS, CDR2 SASEGT. V was clipped by 6 bases and J by 12 bases, with 14 bases between them. CDR3: CASRPDRHQLFF. DNA of the CDR3: TGTGCCAGCAGACCAGACAGGCATCAACTGTTTTTT.

J is TRBJ1-1 and V is TRBV28, with TRBD1 identical over 7 bases. Per the germline V gene, CDR1 is MDHEN and CDR2 is SYDVKM. This CDR3 contains 13 residues. V lost 3 bases, J lost 5 bases, and 3 bases stayed unmatched. CDR3 sequence (DNA): TGTGCCAGCAGTTTCTACAGGGGTACTGAAGCTTTCTTT. Translating gives CASSFYRGTEAFF.

The chain joins TRBV6-1 to TRBJ2-5; D remains ambiguous. The germline CDR1 and CDR2 sequences are MNHNS and SASEGT. Trimming removed 6 bases from V and 5 bases from J, with 10 bases in between. The CDR3 has 12 residues. The CDR3: CASRSIAETQYF. The CDR3 coding sequence is TGTGCCAGCAGGAGTATTGCGGAGACCCAGTACTTC.

The chain carries TRBV15 and TRBJ2-5; TRBD2 matches at 7 bases. The CDR3 loop spans 14 amino acids. Germline V gene sequence: CDR1 LNHNV, CDR2 YYDKDF (reference sequence). With 4 bases clipped from V and 1 base from J, the junction kept 3 bases outside the gene matches. CDR3 amino acids: CATSTSGLQETQYF. As DNA, the CDR3 is TGTGCCACCAGCACTAGCGGTCTCCAAGAGACCCAGTACTTC.

V is TRBV10-3 and J is TRBJ2-5; D remains ambiguous. V was trimmed by 3 bases and J by 5 bases, leaving 7 bases between them. Germline V CDR1 and CDR2: ENHRY, SYGVKD. This CDR3 contains 12 residues. CDR3 bases: TGTGCCATCAGTGAAGATGGGGAGACCCAGTACTTC. Protein product: CAISEDGETQYF.

This clone was observed a handful of times. One end of the junction is discordant with germline, which a read error may explain. This chain connects TRBV6-1 to TRBJ2-7; no clear D gene. Germline V gene data show CDR1 as MNHNS and CDR2 as SASEGT. The CDR3 consists of 11 residues. In nucleotides, the CDR3 is TGTGCCAGCAGTGAAGTTGCAGCCCTTCGCTTC. Amino acid sequence: CASSEVAALRF.

This chain uses TRBV15 with TRBJ2-5; tentatively, D is TRBD2 (6 bases). V dropped 5 bases and J dropped 5 bases, with 18 bases sitting between them. The germline CDR1 and CDR2 sequences are LNHNV and YYDKDF (reference sequence). The CDR3 runs to 15 residues. CDR3 sequence (DNA): TGTGCCACCAGCCCCACATTCGACAGCGGGGAGACCCAGTACTTC. This codes for CATSPTFDSGETQYF. Using reference TRBV15 and TRBJ2-5 for the parts outside the CDR3, the full variable domain is DAMVIQNPRYQVTQFGKPVTLSCSQTLNHNVMYWYQQKSSQAPKLLFHYYDKDFNNEADTPDNFQSRRPNTSFCFLDIRSPGLGDTAMYLCATSPTFDSGETQYFGPGTRLLVL.

The chain links TRBV5-4 to TRBJ1-2, with a weak D call TRBD1 (5 bases). Germline CDR1 is SGHNT and CDR2 is YYREEE (reference sequence). The CDR3 is 15 amino acids. V was cut by 4 bases and J by 4 bases, with 17 bases left in between. The CDR3: CASSPAAGTSYGYTF. As DNA, the CDR3 is TGTGCCAGCAGCCCGGCGGCAGGGACTTCCTATGGCTACACCTTC.

This chain joins TRBV5-5 and TRBJ2-7; possible D gene TRBD2, 5 bases. Germline V gene data show CDR1 as SGHKS and CDR2 as YYEKEE (reference sequence). This CDR3 has 16 amino acids. The ends were cut back, 0 bases at V and 0 bases at J, with 13 bases in the middle. The CDR3 here is CASSLAEPTSSYEQYF. CDR3 coding DNA: TGTGCCAGCAGCTTGGCCGAGCCAACTAGCTCCTACGAGCAGTACTTC.

This clone was seen a handful of times. The gene calls are TRBV15 and TRBJ2-6; D is unclear. The V end lost 1 base, the J end lost 5 bases, and 15 bases lay between the germline ends. The CDR3 contains 17 residues. Looked up from germline, CDR1 is LNHNV and CDR2 is YYDKDF (reference sequence). Here the CDR3 reads CATSRGASTGWANVLTF. CDR3 sequence (DNA): TGTGCCACCAGCAGAGGTGCCTCCACCGGCTGGGCCAACGTCCTGACTTTC.

This clone was detected once. This chain uses TRBV14 with TRBJ2-5, with D unclear. The J call could be wrong; TRBJ2-7 is a better fit for the DNA end. This CDR3 spans 14 amino acids. In germline, CDR1 is SGHDN, CDR2 FVKESK. CDR3 coding DNA: TGTGCCAGCAGCCAAGTCGGAAGCTCCTACGAGCAGTACTTC. Translated: CASSQVGSSYEQYF.

This clone has a handful of counts. The chain is built from TRBV28 and TRBJ1-6; 9 bases match TRBD1. The ends lost 6 bases at V and 8 bases at J; junction bases unmatched: 11. The CDR3 has 16 amino acids. CDR1 and CDR2 from the germline V gene are MDHEN and SYDVKM. CDR3 DNA sequence: TGTGCCAGCAGGACGCCAGGGGGACAGGGTTATTCACCCCTCCACTTT. Translation gives CASRTPGGQGYSPLHF.

CDR3: CASRDRGLLNQPQHF. In nucleotides, the CDR3 is TGTGCCAGCAGAGACAGGGGGCTCCTCAATCAGCCCCAGCATTTT. The V call is TRBV6-1, the J call TRBJ1-5; TRBD1 aligns across 10 bases. The CDR3 has 15 amino acids. Germline lookup yields CDR1 MNHNS and CDR2 SASEGT. Trimming took 6 bases from V and 3 from J; bases not matched to a gene: 5.

The genes are TRBV6-6 and TRBJ1-5; D is uncertain. Germline V gives CDR1 MNHNY, CDR2 SVGAGI (reference sequence). This CDR3 contains 14 residues. The V gene lost 4 bases and the J gene lost 6 bases, with 13 bases spanning the gap. CDR3 in amino acids: CASSLGRSIQPQHF. In nucleotides, the CDR3 is TGTGCCAGCAGTTTAGGGCGGTCTATTCAGCCCCAGCATTTT.

Here the CDR3 reads CASSRRSAGGYNEQFF. The CDR3 coding sequence is TGTGCCAGCAGTCGCCGGTCGGCGGGGGGTTACAATGAGCAGTTCTTC. This chain joins TRBV7-2 and TRBJ2-1; 8 bases fit TRBD2. Trimming took 6 bases from V and 4 from J; bases not matched to a gene: 11. This CDR3 region has 16 residues. Per germline, CDR1 SGHTA and CDR2 FQGNSA.

This chain joins TRBV5-6 and TRBJ2-1; 9 nucleotides match TRBD2. CDR3 length equals 15 residues. The J segment lost 12 bases and the V segment lost 3 bases, leaving 13 bases of the junction unmatched. The germline V gene has CDR1 SGHDT and CDR2 YYEEEE. The CDR3 is CASSYISGSISWQFF. CDR3 DNA sequence: TGTGCCAGCAGCTACATTAGCGGGAGCATCTCCTGGCAGTTCTTC.

For this clone: One end of the junction fails to match germline, which may point to a read error. The same CDR3 arises from other DNA sequences in this sample as well. This rearrangement joins TRBV11-2 to TRBJ2-1; 9 positions agree with TRBD2. CDR3 size: 14 residues. Germline values: CDR1 SGHAT, CDR2 FQNNGV. The chain's CDR3 is CASSLGGGANEQFF. The CDR3 DNA reads TGTGCCAGCAGCTTAGGCGGGGGGGCAAATGAGCAATTCTTC.

The J gene is TRBJ1-3, the V gene TRBV10-1; D is perhaps TRBD1 (6 bases). CDR3 length equals 15 residues. Germline CDR1 WNHNN, CDR2 SYGVQD (reference sequence). With 6 bases removed from V and 0 bases from J, the gap between germline ends came to 12 bases. CDR3 nucleotide sequence: TGCGCCAGCAGGGGGGGGGCGGCCTCTGGAAACACCATATATTTT. Its protein is CASRGGAASGNTIYF.